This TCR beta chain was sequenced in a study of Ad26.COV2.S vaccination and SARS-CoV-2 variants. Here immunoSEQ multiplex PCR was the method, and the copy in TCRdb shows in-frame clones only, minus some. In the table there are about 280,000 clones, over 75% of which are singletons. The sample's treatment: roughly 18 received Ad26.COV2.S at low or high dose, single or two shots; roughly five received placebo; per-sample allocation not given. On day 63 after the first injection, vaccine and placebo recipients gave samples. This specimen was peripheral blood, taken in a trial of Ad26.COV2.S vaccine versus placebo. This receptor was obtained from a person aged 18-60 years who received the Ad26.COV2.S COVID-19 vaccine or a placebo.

The CDR3 here is CASSLAASGGSSYEQYF. The CDR3 DNA sequence: TGCGCCAGCAGCTTGGCAGCTAGCGGGGGCAGCTCCTACGAGCAGTACTTC. This chain links TRBV5-1 with TRBJ2-7; TRBD2 matches at 10 bases. Trimming cost V 0 bases and J 0 bases; bases outside gene matches: 6. This CDR3 region has 17 residues. CDR1 and CDR2 (germline): SGHRS, YFSETQ.